The entry that follows covers one T cell receptor (beta chain) sequence. How the authors handled the data: Amplification from reference gene primers served as the basis for estimated nucleated cell counts. Profiled with immunoSEQ multiplex PCR; TCRdb holds only in-frame clones, not every one. V, J and clone size were drawn from that table, and D and trimming were deduced from the DNA. In the table there are a few hundred thousand clones, over 80% of which are singletons. The sample comes from a study of blood T cell repertoires in COVID-19. CDR1 and CDR2 from the germline V gene are SGHDN and FVKESK. The CDR3 runs 18 residues. Trimming removed 4 bases from V and 0 bases from J, with 16 bases in between.

The V call is TRBV14, the J call TRBJ2-6; tentatively, D is TRBD1 (5 bases). The clonotype originates from a woman aged 70-85 years with COVID-19, enrolled during active disease. Material: peripheral blood. The CDR3 sequence is CASSLYTGLSSGANVLTF. CDR3 nucleotide sequence: TGTGCCAGCAGCCTCTATACAGGCCTAAGCTCTGGGGCCAACGTCCTGACTTTC.